A selection of T cell receptor beta chains follows, all from one sample in a study of kidney transplant recipient with SARS-CoV-2 infection. MiXCR, run by TCRdb on the reads, gives a single entry per CDR3 protein. The data show 200,000 to 250,000 distinct CDR3 sequences, with 29% seen just once and less than 8.5% held by the top ten. The starting material was a blood sample, obtained at baseline and on day 111 from a kidney transplant recipient. The receptors shown here come from a male patient aged 30 to 40 who had COVID-19 and was a kidney transplant recipient. These T cells may partly come from the graft donor. Each CDR3 is given with its conserved first and last residue. The D gene is left open where the match is weak. Some rows mark clone size as missing; the rest say once, few, many or name a class of expanded clone.

size | J | V | D | length | CDR3 | DNA
. | TRBJ2-1 | TRBV5-4 | TRBD2 | 15 | CASSIGGYSYNEQFF | TGTGCCAGCAGCATCGGGGGGTACTCCTACAATGAGCAGTTCTTC
many | TRBJ1-4 | TRBV18 | . | 16 | CASSRRQGGGDEKLFF | TGTGCCAGCTCACGAAGACAAGGCGGGGGGGATGAAAAACTGTTTTTT
. | TRBJ2-3 | TRBV18 | . | 15 | CASPPSRTSTDTQYF | TGTGCCAGCCCACCCTCCCGTACTAGCACAGATACGCAGTATTTT
many | TRBJ2-3 | TRBV4-2 | . | 12 | CASSQEINTQYF | TGTGCCAGCAGCCAAGAGATAAATACGCAGTATTTT
few | TRBJ1-2 | TRBV5-3 | . | 16 | CARPAEVVRKTYGYTF | TGTGCCAGACCGGCGGAAGTGGTGAGAAAGACCTATGGCTACACCTTC
many | TRBJ1-2 | TRBV19 | . | 17 | CASSCVPTNRKTYGYTF | TGTGCCAGTAGTTGTGTACCGACAAATCGAAAGACCTATGGCTACACCTTC
. | TRBJ1-2 | TRBV9 | . | 16 | CASCVWYSRKTYGYTF | TGTGCCAGCTGTGTCTGGTACTCAAGAAAGACCTATGGCTACACCTTC
many | TRBJ2-2 | TRBV10-2 | TRBD2 | 15 | CASSGGGMDTGELFF | TGCGCCAGCAGTGGGGGGGGGATGGACACCGGGGAGCTGTTTTTT
many | TRBJ1-2 | TRBV15 | . | 17 | CATSCRSRCGKTYGYTF | TGTGCCACCAGCTGCAGATCAAGGTGTGGAAAGACCTATGGCTACACCTTC
many | TRBJ1-6 | TRBV6-2/TRBV6-3 | . | 15 | CASSYSGRRGSPLHF | TGTGCCAGCAGTTACTCAGGACGGAGAGGTTCACCCCTCCACTTT
few | TRBJ2-7 | TRBV20-1 | TRBD2 | 16 | CSARGERERSSYEQYF | TGCAGTGCTAGAGGGGAGCGGGAGCGAAGCTCCTACGAGCAGTACTTC
. | TRBJ2-1 | TRBV4-2 | TRBD2 | 18 | CASSQYGTSGGPLDEQFF | TGTGCCAGCAGCCAGTACGGGACTAGCGGGGGGCCTTTAGATGAGCAGTTCTTC
many | TRBJ1-1 | TRBV20-1 | . | 14 | CSASLVGGNTEAFF | TGCAGTGCTAGCTTAGTCGGGGGGAACACTGAAGCTTTCTTT
many | TRBJ1-6 | TRBV6-6 | TRBD1 | 16 | CASSPGQSSYNSPLHF | TGTGCCAGCAGTCCGGGACAGAGCTCCTATAATTCACCCCTCCACTTT
many | TRBJ1-5 | TRBV12-3/TRBV12-4 | TRBD1 | 17 | CASSPGQGKYGNQPQHF | TGTGCCAGCAGCCCCGGACAGGGAAAGTATGGCAATCAGCCCCAGCATTTT
many | TRBJ2-5 | TRBV19 | TRBD1 | 13 | CAAGGPSQETQYF | TGTGCCGCAGGGGGCCCGTCCCAAGAGACCCAGTACTTC
many | TRBJ1-3 | TRBV2 | . | 15 | CASRQGLESGNTIYF | TGTGCCAGCAGGCAGGGCCTTGAAAGTGGAAACACCATATATTTT
many | TRBJ2-2 | TRBV19 | . | 14 | CASRAGINTGELFF | TGTGCCAGTAGGGCAGGGATAAACACCGGGGAGCTGTTTTTT
few | TRBJ2-3 | TRBV11-1 | . | 15 | CASSTRASGTDTQYF | TGTGCCAGTTCAACGAGGGCTAGCGGCACAGATACGCAGTATTTT
once | TRBJ2-3 | TRBV29-1 | . | 13 | CSVAEGMADTQYF | TGCAGCGTTGCTGAGGGGATGGCAGATACGCAGTATTTT